This T cell receptor (beta chain) was sequenced for a study of blood T cell repertoires in COVID-19. The wider study: COVID-19 samples from acute and convalescent phases originated in the United States, Italy and Spain.

Original processing notes: Reference gene primer amplification gave nucleated cell count estimates. Assay: immunoSEQ multiplex PCR; the TCRdb copy retains only in-frame clones and omits some. That table furnishes V, J and clone size, whereas the DNA furnished D and trimming. The table has fewer than 25,000 clones, around 90% seen once. V lost 8 bases to trimming and J lost 6 bases, with 8 bases between them. Looked up from germline, CDR1 is MDHEN and CDR2 is SYDVKM. This CDR3 contains 12 residues. This TCR was sampled from a woman aged 70-85 years with active COVID-19. V usage is TRBV28 and J usage is TRBJ1-6; unclear D gene. The specimen was peripheral blood. The CDR3 spells CASRTLNSPLHF. In DNA form, the CDR3 reads TGTGCCAGCCGGACTCTTAATTCACCCCTCCACTTT.